The T cell receptor (beta chain) under discussion was sequenced for a study of cytomegalovirus exposure and HLA in healthy donors. Whole-study findings and limits: Association with HLA alleles at 0.05 false discovery rate was found for 15,000 to 20,000 TCR beta sequences in a later analysis.

The CDR3 is 13 residues long. Germline loops: CDR1 MNHNY, CDR2 SVGAGI (reference sequence). Trimming pared 4 bases from V and 5 bases from J, leaving 11 bases between. Primers included in the PCR were 60 Vbeta and 13 Jbeta primers. Clones were sequenced by immunoSEQ multiplex PCR, and TCRdb holds only the in-frame ones, with some missing. Among approximately 70,000 clones listed, just over 75% were seen once. Turning to this clone: Its antigen is as yet unknown.

The sequenced sample consisted of PBMCs. The clonotype was recovered from a middle-aged man in good health and CMV-seronegative. V is TRBV6-6 and J is TRBJ1-2; a weak D match, TRBD1 (5 bases). The CDR3 nucleotides are TGTGCCAGCAGTTTAGGGGTTTCTTATGGCTACACCTTC. This sequence encodes CASSLGVSYGYTF.